This record concerns one T cell receptor (beta chain) sequence. V was pared by 3 bases and J by 5 bases, with 13 bases between. This CDR3 is 15 amino acids long. CDR1 is SGHAT, CDR2 FQNNGV, per germline. This record belongs to a study of blood T cell repertoires in COVID-19. Across the whole study: T cells, B-cell-depleted T cells, or PBMCs supplied cDNA or gDNA.

Per the study methods: Scientists estimated how many nucleated cells there were by amplifying reference gene primers. Method: immunoSEQ multiplex PCR; TCRdb's copy keeps in-frame clones and lacks some. That table is the source of V, J and clone size, and D and trimming were worked out from the DNA. The data hold approximately 190,000 clones, with around four fifths observed a single time. The chain couples TRBV11-2 to TRBJ1-4; D remains ambiguous. This TCR was recovered from a woman aged 35 to 49 with acute or convalescent COVID-19. Sequencing used peripheral blood. The CDR3 reads CASSLLGSRNEKLFF. In DNA, the CDR3 is TGTGCCAGCAGCTTGTTAGGGAGTAGGAATGAAAAACTGTTTTTT.